This T cell receptor beta chain was recovered during a study of shared clonotypes between healthy human individuals. To note about this clone: Its antigen remains unidentified.

Germline-derived CDR1 and CDR2 are SGHAT and FQNNGV. Trimming left V 4 bases short and J 2 bases short, with 21 bases between. The CDR3 runs 17 residues. Donors were healthy HIV-negative adults without recent acute infections or vaccinations. Findings and limits, study-wide: It was observed that about 5% of naive CD4 clonotypes were shared across a handful of donors.

Investigators spread the genomic DNA of each subset evenly over several immunoSEQ plates. Per the original methods: Filtering differed for immunoSEQ, which gave only junction sequences without quality scores. Repertoires were generated with immunoSEQ multiplex PCR, while TCRdb's copy carries only in-frame clones and drops some. For V, J and clone size, that table is used; D and trimming come from the DNA. The data hold roughly 650,000 clones, with approximately 97% observed a single time. This clonotype was obtained from a woman in her twenties or thirties in good health. The chain joins TRBV11-2 to TRBJ2-7; perhaps D is TRBD1 or TRBD2 (6 bases each). The sample was naive CD4+ T cells sorted from blood. Subset: CD45RA+ positively selected. The CDR3 spells CASSSPLRGASAYEQYF. The CDR3 DNA is TGTGCCAGCAGCTCACCCCTAAGGGGGGCTTCAGCCTACGAGCAGTACTTC.